This T cell receptor beta chain was sequenced in a study of T cells in Graves' hyperthyroidism and ophthalmopathy (dated by TCRdb to about 2019). Study-level background: Peripheral blood was sampled at the time of initial diagnosis, prior to any treatment. A discovery cohort of roughly 100 patients, approximately 45 with Graves' ophthalmopathy and about 60 with stable Graves' hyperthyroidism, was used to find distinguishing TCR V-J signatures. Prospective prediction of ophthalmopathy was tested in an independent validation cohort of fewer than 20 hyperthyroidism patients and 17 patients who later progressed to ophthalmopathy. The roughly 91 discovery patients were randomly split 7:3 into training and test sets. In addition, the study compared T-cell repertoires in thyroid tissue and in blood from roughly six Graves' hyperthyroidism patients. After sampling, hyperthyroidism patients received methimazole starting at 30 mg daily, and ophthalmopathy patients received high-dose intravenous methylprednisolone. The paper reports TCR Vbeta CDR3 sequencing of some 140 peripheral blood samples: 40 to 45 ophthalmopathy, fewer than 85 hyperthyroidism and approximately 17 progressor patients. On the study overall, not on this receptor specifically: No statistical method was used to fix the sample size in advance, and group allocation was not hidden from the investigators. A 13 V-J signature model separated ophthalmopathy from stable hyperthyroidism, with approximately 87% sensitivity and roughly 81% specificity in cross-validation and 80%/75% in testing. In validation, progression to ophthalmopathy was predicted by the model with 55% to 71% sensitivity and 72.22% specificity, a median of about 6.4 months before onset. Blood samples also contained most of the expanded thyroid clonotypes (frequency above 0.001), which suggests that blood repertoires may reflect thyroid immune responses.

The hyperthyroidism patients were between 18 and 65 years old and newly diagnosed, with a disease duration of less than 2 months. Exclusion was applied to patients with uncontrolled infections, other autoimmune diseases, pregnancy or lactation. Diagnoses were based on clinical symptoms, serum thyroxine and TRAb, thyroid ultrasound and orbital computed tomography. For progressor patients, blood was drawn at the first diagnosis of hyperthyroidism, before any ophthalmopathy symptoms had appeared. Ficoll-Paque density gradient centrifugation was used to isolate PBMCs from around 10 ml of fresh peripheral blood. Progressor patients were initially diagnosed with Graves' hyperthyroidism and developed ophthalmopathy during follow-up. Total RNA was extracted with Trizol reagent, and quality was checked on an Agilent 2100 Bioanalyzer. The TCR beta CDR3 regions were amplified from RNA transcripts. The TCR CDR3 was subjected to a first round of RT-PCR using the HTBI primer set and the Qiagen OneStep RT-PCR kit. The libraries were constructed in a second round of multiplex PCR and then size-selected and purified. Paired-end sequencing of the libraries was performed with 100 bp reads on an Illumina HiSeq2000. On the study's bioinformatics: SOAPnuke was used to process the raw data, with reads discarded if the reads contained adapters or uncalled bases, had a mean Phred below 15, or lacked an exact constant-primer or identifier match. High-quality paired reads were merged using COPE v1.2.5, and each unique nucleotide sequence was defined as a clonotype. Clonotypes were aligned to IMGT TRBV, TRBD and TRBJ reference segments using MiTCR v1.1. Analysis was restricted to V-J combinations with a frequency above 0.0001, which covered 98% to 99.2% of repertoires. The TCS score was defined as F50 (clonal expansion) divided by E x V (chaos), with BLOSUM62-based TCRdist calculated between CDR3 peptides within each V-J. Welch's t-statistics and random forest reduced just over 500 V-J features to around 14, which were used in a naive Bayes classifier (R e1071). TCRdb itself trimmed the public reads at Q25 with fastp, ran MiXCR and retained productive beta chains. CDR3 protein sequences are deduplicated, and each keeps its most common genes and DNA. V and J calls and clone size were set by TCRdb, not the authors. The table for this sample lists under 450,000 distinct CDR3 sequences; approximately 18% of them were counted only once. Jointly, the top ten make up 34% of the sample.

This clonotype occurred many times. Its target antigen remains unknown. Base qualities are missing; no much larger clone stands one base away. This TCR was sampled from a woman aged 25 to 39 with Graves' hyperthyroidism that later progressed to Graves' ophthalmopathy. The sample taken for sequencing was blood.

CDR3 reads: CASSILVRDEKLFF. The bases are TGTGCCAGTAGTATCCTGGTTCGAGATGAAAAACTGTTTTTT. Recombination joined TRBV19 with TRBJ1-4; the D gene cannot be named for sure. Reading from cysteine to phenylalanine, the CDR3 counts 14 amino acids. Kept here is only the CDR3 DNA, which spans 42 bases and is read in frame from base 1. Trimming costs V 3 bases and J 6 bases, and their ends lie 11 bases apart. CDR1 and CDR2 were assigned from the germline V gene (reference sequence) as LNHDA and SQIVND.